This entry is about one TCR beta chain. The antigen remains undetermined. PCR used 60 Vbeta primers and 13 Jbeta primers. Clones were read by immunoSEQ multiplex PCR, and TCRdb kept only the in-frame ones, dropping some. There are about 200,000 clones in the sample, with roughly 0.7% held by the top ten. This specimen comes from a study of cytomegalovirus exposure and HLA in healthy donors. Points from the study as a whole: There were some 150 TCR beta chains listed as cytomegalovirus-associated.

CDR3 length equals 17 residues. Losses at the gene ends were 5 bases for V and 1 base for J; bases not matched to a gene: 13. Per the germline V gene, CDR1 is PRHDT and CDR2 is FYEKMQ (reference sequence). This sequence was found in a boy between 10 and 17 years old in good health and CMV-seronegative. Specimen: PBMCs. This chain joins TRBV13 and TRBJ1-1, with TRBD1 matching 7 bases. CDR3 sequence reads: CASSARTGRLPNTEAFF. The CDR3, as DNA: TGTGCCAGCAGCGCTCGGACAGGCCGGTTGCCGAACACTGAAGCTTTCTTT.